This note documents a single T cell receptor (beta chain) sequence. One junction end does not reproduce the germline sequence, and a read error may be involved. This specimen belongs to a study of OX40 agonist ivuxolimab in advanced cancers. The CDR3 consists of 11 residues. Looked up from germline, CDR1 is SNHLY and CDR2 is FYNNEI. Clones were read by immunoSEQ multiplex PCR, and TCRdb kept only the in-frame ones, dropping some. The repertoire holds around 63,000 clones, with approximately 92% as singletons. The receptor comes from an adult with an advanced solid tumor such as melanoma, head and neck, liver or kidney cancer. The specimen comprised CD4+ or CD8+ T cells sorted from blood, sampled in a trial of the OX40 agonist ivuxolimab. The chain joins TRBV2 to TRBJ2-7, with 7 bases identical to TRBD1. CDR3 region: CAVHSGTAIVF. CDR3 nucleotide sequence: TGTGCCGTCCACTCCGGGACAGCAATAGTCTTC.